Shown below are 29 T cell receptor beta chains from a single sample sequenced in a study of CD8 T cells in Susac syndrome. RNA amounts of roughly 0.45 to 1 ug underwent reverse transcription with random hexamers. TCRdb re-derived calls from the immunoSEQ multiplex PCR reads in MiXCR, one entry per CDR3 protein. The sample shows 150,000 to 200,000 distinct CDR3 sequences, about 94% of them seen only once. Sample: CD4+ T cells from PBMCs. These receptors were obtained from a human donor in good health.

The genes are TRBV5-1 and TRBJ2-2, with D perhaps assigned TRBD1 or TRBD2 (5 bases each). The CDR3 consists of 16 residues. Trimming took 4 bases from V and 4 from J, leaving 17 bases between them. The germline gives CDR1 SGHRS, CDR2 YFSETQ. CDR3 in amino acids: CASSPDPGTGTGELFF. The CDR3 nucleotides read TGCGCCAGCAGCCCTGACCCCGGGACGGGCACCGGGGAGCTGTTTTTT.

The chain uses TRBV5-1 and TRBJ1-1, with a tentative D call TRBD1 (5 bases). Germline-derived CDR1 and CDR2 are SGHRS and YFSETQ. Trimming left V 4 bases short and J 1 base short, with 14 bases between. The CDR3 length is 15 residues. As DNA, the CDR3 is TGCGCCAGCAGCACCAGGGTCGGGGGGAACACTGAAGCTTTCTTT. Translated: CASSTRVGGNTEAFF.

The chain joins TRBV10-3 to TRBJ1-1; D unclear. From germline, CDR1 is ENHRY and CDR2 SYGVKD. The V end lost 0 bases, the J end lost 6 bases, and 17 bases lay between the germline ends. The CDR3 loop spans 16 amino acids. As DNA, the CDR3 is TGTGCCATCAGTGAGTCGAAGGCGGGCGGGAAGGCTGAAGCTTTCTTT. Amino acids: CAISESKAGGKAEAFF.

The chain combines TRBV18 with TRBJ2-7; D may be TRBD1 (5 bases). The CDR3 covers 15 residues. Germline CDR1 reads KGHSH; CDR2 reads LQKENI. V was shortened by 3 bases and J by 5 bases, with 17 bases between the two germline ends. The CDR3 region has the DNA TGTGCCAGCTCACCTGGCTATGGGGCACAGAACGAGCAGTACTTC. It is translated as CASSPGYGAQNEQYF.

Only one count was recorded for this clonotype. The CDR3 DNA follows: TGTGCCAGCAGCCCCAGGGCCCTATCCCCCTCCGAAGCTTTCTTT. Its translation: CASSPRALSPSEAFF. The V gene is TRBV2, the J gene TRBJ1-1, with D perhaps TRBD1 (5 bases). CDR1 and CDR2 from the germline V gene are SNHLY and FYNNEI. V lost 6 bases and J lost 8, with 22 bases in between. The length of the CDR3 is 15 residues.

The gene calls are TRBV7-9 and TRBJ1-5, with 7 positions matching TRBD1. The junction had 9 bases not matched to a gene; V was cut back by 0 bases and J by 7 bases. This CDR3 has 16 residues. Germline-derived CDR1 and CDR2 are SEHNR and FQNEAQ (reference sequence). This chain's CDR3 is CASSLADRPFGQPQHF. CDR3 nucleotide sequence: TGTGCCAGCAGCTTAGCGGACAGGCCCTTTGGGCAGCCCCAGCATTTT.

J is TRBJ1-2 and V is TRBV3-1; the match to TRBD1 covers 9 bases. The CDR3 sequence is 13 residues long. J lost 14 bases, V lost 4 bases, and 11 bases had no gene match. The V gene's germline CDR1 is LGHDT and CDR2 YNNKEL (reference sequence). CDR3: CASSPGQGLRRTF. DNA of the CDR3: TGTGCCAGCAGCCCGGGACAGGGATTGCGGAGAACCTTC.

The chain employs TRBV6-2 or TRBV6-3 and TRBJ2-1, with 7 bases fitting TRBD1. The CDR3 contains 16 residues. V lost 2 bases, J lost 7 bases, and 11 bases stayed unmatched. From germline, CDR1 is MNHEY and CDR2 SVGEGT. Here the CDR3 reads CASSYATGRPGNEQFF. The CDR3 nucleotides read TGTGCCAGCAGTTACGCGACAGGGCGCCCTGGGAATGAGCAGTTCTTC.

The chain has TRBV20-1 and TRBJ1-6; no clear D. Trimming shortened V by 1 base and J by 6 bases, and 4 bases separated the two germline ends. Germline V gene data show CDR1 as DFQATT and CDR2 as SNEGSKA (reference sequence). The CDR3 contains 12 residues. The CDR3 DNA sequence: TGCAGTGCTAGAGGGCCTAATTCACCCCTCCACTTT. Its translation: CSARGPNSPLHF.

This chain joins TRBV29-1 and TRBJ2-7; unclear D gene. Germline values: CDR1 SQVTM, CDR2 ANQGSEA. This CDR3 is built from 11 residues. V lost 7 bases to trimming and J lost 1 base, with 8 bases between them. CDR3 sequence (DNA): TGCAGCGCTGGCCGTTCCTACGAGCAGTACTTC. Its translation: CSAGRSYEQYF.

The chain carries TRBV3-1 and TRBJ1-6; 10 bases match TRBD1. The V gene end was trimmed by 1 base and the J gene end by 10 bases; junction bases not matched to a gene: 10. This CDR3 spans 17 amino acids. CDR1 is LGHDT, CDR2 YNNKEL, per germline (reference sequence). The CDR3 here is CASSQGADRGPGSPLHF. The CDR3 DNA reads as TGTGCCAGCAGCCAAGGCGCCGACAGGGGGCCTGGGTCACCCCTCCACTTT.

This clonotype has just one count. CDR3 bases: TGTGCCAGCAGCTTAGTTGCGGGACTAGCGGGGGCCCAAGAGACCCAGTACTTC. Translating gives CASSLVAGLAGAQETQYF. V gene TRBV7-8 combines with J gene TRBJ2-5, with TRBD2 matching 14 bases. Per the germline V gene, CDR1 is SGHVS and CDR2 is FQNEAQ. V dropped 1 base and J dropped 1; count of bases not matched to a gene: 5. The CDR3 length is 18 residues.

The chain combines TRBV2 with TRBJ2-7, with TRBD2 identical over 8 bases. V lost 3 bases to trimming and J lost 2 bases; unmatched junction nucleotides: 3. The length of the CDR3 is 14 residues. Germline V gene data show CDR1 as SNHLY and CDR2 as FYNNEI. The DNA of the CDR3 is TGTGCCAGCAGTGATTCGGGGGGGGCCTACGAGCAGTACTTC. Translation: CASSDSGGAYEQYF. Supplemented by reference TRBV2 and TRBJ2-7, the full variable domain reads EPEVTQTPSHQVTQMGQEVILRCVPISNHLYFYWYRQILGQKVEFLVSFYNNEISEKSEIFDDQFSVERPDGSNFTLKIRSTKLEDSAMYFCASSDSGGAYEQYFGPGTRLTVT.

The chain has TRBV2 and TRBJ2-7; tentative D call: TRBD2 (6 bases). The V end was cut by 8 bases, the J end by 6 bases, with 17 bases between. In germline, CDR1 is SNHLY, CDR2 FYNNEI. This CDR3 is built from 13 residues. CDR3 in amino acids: CASCGTPQGEQYF. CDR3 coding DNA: TGTGCCAGCTGCGGGACTCCCCAGGGCGAGCAGTACTTC.

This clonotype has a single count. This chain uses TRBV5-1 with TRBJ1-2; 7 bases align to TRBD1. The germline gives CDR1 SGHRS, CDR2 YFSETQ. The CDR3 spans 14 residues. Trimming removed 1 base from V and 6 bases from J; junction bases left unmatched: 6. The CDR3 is CASSLNSGTDGYTF. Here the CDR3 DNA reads TGCGCCAGCAGCTTGAATTCCGGGACAGATGGCTACACCTTC.

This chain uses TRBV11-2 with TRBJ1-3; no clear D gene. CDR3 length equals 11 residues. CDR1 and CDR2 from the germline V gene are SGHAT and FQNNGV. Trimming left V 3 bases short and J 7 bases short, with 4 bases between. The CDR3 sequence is CASSFGNTIYF. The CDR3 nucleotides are TGTGCCAGCAGCTTTGGTAACACCATATATTTT. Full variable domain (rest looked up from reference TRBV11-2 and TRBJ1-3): EAGVAQSPRYKIIEKRQSVAFWCNPISGHATLYWYQQILGQGPKLLIQFQNNGVVDDSQLPKDRFSAERLKGVDSTLKIQPAKLEDSAVYLCASSFGNTIYFGEGSWLTVV.

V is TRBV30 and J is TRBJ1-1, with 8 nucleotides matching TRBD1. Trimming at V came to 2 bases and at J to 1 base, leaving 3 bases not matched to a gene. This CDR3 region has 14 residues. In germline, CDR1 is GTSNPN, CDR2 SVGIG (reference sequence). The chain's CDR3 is CAWSKGQANTEAFF. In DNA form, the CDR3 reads TGTGCCTGGAGTAAGGGACAGGCGAACACTGAAGCTTTCTTT.

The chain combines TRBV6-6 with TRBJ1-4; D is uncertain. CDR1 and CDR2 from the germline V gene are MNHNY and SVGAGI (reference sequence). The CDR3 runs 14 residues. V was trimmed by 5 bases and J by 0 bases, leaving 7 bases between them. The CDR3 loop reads CASSVGSTNEKLFF. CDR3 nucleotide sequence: TGTGCCAGCAGTGTAGGGTCAACTAATGAAAAACTGTTTTTT.

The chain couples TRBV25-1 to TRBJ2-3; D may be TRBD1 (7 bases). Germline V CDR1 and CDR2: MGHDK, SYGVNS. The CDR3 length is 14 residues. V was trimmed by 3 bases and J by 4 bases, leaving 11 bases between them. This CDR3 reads CASSDTGEADTQYF. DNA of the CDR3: TGTGCCAGCAGTGATACAGGGGAGGCAGATACGCAGTATTTT.

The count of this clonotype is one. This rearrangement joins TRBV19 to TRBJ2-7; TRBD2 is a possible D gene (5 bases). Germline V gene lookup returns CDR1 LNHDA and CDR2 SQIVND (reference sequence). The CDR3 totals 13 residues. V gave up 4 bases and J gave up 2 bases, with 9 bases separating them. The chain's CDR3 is CASSRPGTYEQYF. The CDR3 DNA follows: TGTGCCAGTAGTAGGCCGGGGACCTACGAGCAGTACTTC.

CDR3 sequence (DNA): TGTGCCATCGGATTACAGGACCTGCAAGATACGCAGTATTTT. It codes for CAIGLQDLQDTQYF. This chain links TRBV10-3 with TRBJ2-3; TRBD1 is a possible D gene (5 bases). In germline, CDR1 is ENHRY, CDR2 SYGVKD. The ends were cut back, 8 bases at V and 5 bases at J, with 17 bases in the middle. The CDR3 consists of 14 residues.

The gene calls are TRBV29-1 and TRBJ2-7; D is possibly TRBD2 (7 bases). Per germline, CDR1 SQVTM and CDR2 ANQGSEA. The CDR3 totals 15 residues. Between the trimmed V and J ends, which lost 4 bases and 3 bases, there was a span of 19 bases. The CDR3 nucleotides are TGCAGCGTTGTAGGGGGGGGAGTGGGTGTCTACGAGCAGTACTTC. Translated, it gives CSVVGGGVGVYEQYF.

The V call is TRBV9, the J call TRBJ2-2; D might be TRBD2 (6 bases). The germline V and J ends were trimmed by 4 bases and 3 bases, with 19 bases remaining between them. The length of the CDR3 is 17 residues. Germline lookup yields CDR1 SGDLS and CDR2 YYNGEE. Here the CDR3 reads CASSSRLDYRDTGELFF. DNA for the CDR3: TGTGCCAGCAGCTCGCGACTGGACTACCGGGACACCGGGGAGCTGTTTTTT. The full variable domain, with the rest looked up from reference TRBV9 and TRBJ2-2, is DSGVTQTPKHLITATGQRVTLRCSPRSGDLSVYWYQQSLDQGLQFLIQYYNGEERAKGNILERFSAQQFPDLHSELNLSSLELGDSALYFCASSSRLDYRDTGELFFGEGSRLTVL.

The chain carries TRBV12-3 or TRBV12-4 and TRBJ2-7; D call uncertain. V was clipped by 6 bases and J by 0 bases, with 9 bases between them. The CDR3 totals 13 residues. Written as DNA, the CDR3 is TGTGCCAGCAGGAAAGTCAACTCCTACGAGCAGTACTTC. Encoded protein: CASRKVNSYEQYF.

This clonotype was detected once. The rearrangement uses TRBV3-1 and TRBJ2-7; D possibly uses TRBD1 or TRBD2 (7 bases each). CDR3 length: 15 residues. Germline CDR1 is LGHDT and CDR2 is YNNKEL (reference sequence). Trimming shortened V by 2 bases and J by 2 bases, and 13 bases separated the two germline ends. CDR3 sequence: CASSQLGRGPYEQYF. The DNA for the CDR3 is TGTGCCAGCAGCCAATTGGGGAGGGGGCCCTACGAGCAGTACTTC.

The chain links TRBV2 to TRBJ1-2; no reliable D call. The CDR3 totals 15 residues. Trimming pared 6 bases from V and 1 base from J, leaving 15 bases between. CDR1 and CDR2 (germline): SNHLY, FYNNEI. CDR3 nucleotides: TGTGCCAGCAGGTCCCGGGATACCTATAACTATGGCTACACCTTC. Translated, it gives CASRSRDTYNYGYTF.

The CDR3 nucleotides are TGTGCCAGCAGCCCTGGACTAGTTGGCAATGAGCAGTTCTTC. Translating it yields CASSPGLVGNEQFF. The chain has TRBV7-3 and TRBJ2-1; 7 bases line up with TRBD2. The J segment lost 6 bases and the V segment lost 5 bases, leaving 7 bases of the junction unmatched. CDR1 and CDR2 from the germline V gene are SGHTA and FQGTGA. CDR3 length: 14 amino acids.

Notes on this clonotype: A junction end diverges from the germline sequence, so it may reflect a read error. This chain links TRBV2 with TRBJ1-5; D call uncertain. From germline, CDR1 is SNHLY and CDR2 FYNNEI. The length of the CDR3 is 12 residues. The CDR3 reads CASRDRGRSQHF. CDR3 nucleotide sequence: TGTGCCAGCCGTGACCGGGGTAGGTCCCAGCATTTT.

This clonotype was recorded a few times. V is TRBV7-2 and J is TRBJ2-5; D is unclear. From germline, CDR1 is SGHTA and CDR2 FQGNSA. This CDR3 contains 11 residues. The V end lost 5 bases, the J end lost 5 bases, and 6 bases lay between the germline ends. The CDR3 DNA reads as TGTGCCAGCAGCACCGGGGAGACCCAGTACTTC. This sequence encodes CASSTGETQYF.